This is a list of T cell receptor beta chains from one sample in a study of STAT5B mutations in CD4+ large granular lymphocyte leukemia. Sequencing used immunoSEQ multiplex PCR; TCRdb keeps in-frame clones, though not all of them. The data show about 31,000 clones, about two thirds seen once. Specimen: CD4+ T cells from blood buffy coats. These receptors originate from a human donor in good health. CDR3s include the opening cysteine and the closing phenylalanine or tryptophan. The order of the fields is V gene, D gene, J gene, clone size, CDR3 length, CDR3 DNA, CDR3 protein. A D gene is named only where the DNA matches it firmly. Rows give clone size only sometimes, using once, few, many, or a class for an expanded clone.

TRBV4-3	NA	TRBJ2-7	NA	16	TGCGCCAGCAGCCAAGTAACGGGGGACACCACCTACGAGCAGTACTTC	CASSQVTGDTTYEQYF
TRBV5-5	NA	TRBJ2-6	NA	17	TGTGCCAGCAGCTTCGGGGGGCTGGTCTCTGGGGCCAACGTCCTGACTTTC	CASSFGGLVSGANVLTF
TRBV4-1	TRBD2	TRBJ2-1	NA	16	TGCGCCAGCAGCCAAGCTAGCGGGAGCTCCTACAATGAGCAGTTCTTC	CASSQASGSSYNEQFF
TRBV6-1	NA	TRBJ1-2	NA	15	TGTGCCAGCAGCCCCCGGACCGATTATTCCTATGGCTACACCTTC	CASSPRTDYSYGYTF
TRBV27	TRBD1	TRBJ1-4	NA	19	TGTGCCAGCAGTCCACCGGGACAGGGAATCGGGATGGCTAATGAAAAACTGTTTTTT	CASSPPGQGIGMANEKLFF
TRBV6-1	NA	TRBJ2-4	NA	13	TGTGCCAGCAGTGTACCAGGGGCGGCCATTCAGTACTTC	CASSVPGAAIQYF
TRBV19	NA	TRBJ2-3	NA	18	TGTGCCAGTAGTAAGAGGCAGGGAGGATTCGAACGCACAGATACGCAGTATTTT	CASSKRQGGFERTDTQYF
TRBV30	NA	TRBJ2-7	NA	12	TGTGCCTGGAGTCTCCAACGGGGCGAGCAGTACTTC	CAWSLQRGEQYF
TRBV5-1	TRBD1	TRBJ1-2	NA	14	TGCGCCAGCAGCCCCGGACAGGGTAACTATGGCTACACCTTC	CASSPGQGNYGYTF
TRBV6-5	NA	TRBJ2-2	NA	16	TGTGCCAGCAGTTACTCGACCCAGGGGAACACCGGGGAGCTGTTTTTT	CASSYSTQGNTGELFF
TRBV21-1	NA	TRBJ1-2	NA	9	TGTGCCAGCAGCAAAGCCGGTTGTTTC	CASSKAGCF
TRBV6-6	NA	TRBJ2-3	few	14	TGTGCCAGCAGCAAAGGACTATTCCCAGATACGCAGTATTTT	CASSKGLFPDTQYF
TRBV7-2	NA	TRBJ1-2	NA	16	TGTGCCAGCAGCTTAGCGGGAAGTGGGGGTAACTATGGCTACACCTTC	CASSLAGSGGNYGYTF
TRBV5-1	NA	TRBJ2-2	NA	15	TGCGCCAGCAGCTTGGGGACAACGAACACCGGGGAGCTGTTTTTT	CASSLGTTNTGELFF
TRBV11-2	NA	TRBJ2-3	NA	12	TGTGCCAGCAGCTTAGCCGGAGATACGCAGTATTTT	CASSLAGDTQYF
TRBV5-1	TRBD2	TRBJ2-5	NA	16	TGCGCCAGCAGCTTGGTCCCGGGGGGGGGTCAAGAGACCCAGTACTTC	CASSLVPGGGQETQYF
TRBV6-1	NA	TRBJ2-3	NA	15	TGTGCCAGCAGTGTCTCATGGGGCAGCACAGATACGCAGTATTTT	CASSVSWGSTDTQYF
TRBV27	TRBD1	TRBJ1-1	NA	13	TGTGCCAGCGGACAGGACAGGAACACTGAAGCTTTCTTT	CASGQDRNTEAFF
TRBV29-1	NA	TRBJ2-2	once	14	TGCAGCGTTGTACCGGGGCAAAACACCGGGGAGCTGTTTTTT	CSVVPGQNTGELFF
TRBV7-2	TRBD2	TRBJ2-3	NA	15	TGTGCCAGCAGCTTAGAGCGGGAGGGGACAGATACGCAGTATTTT	CASSLEREGTDTQYF
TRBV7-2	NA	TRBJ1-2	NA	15	TGTGCCAGCAGCCAACTGGCGGCCGCGGGGAATGGCTACACCTTC	CASSQLAAAGNGYTF
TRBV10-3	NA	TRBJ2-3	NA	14	TGTGCCATCAGTGAATGGGGGGACTCAGATACGCAGTATTTT	CAISEWGDSDTQYF
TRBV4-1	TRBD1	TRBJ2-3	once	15	TGCGCCAGCAGCCAGAGGACAGGGGATTTGGATACGCAGTATTTT	CASSQRTGDLDTQYF
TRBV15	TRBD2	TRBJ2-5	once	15	TGTGCCACCAGCAGAGGGGCTAGCGGCCAAGAGACCCAGTACTTC	CATSRGASGQETQYF
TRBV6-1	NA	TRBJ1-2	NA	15	TGTGCCAGCAGGCAGGGGCAGGGAGGGAACTATGGCTACACCTTC	CASRQGQGGNYGYTF
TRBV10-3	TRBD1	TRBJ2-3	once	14	TGTGCCATCAGTAAGACAGGGAGCACAGATACGCAGTATTTT	CAISKTGSTDTQYF
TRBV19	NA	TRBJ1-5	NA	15	TGTGCCAGTAGTTACAGGGTTGCGGGCAATCAGCCCCAGCATTTT	CASSYRVAGNQPQHF
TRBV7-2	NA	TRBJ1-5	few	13	TGTGCCAGCAGCTCTTCTTCGGGACAGCCCCAGCATTTT	CASSSSSGQPQHF
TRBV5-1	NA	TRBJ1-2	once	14	TGCGCCAGCAGCTTGGGGCTAACCCAGGGTGGCTACACCTTC	CASSLGLTQGGYTF
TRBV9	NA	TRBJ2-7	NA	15	TGTGCCAGCAGCGCCGGGGCGGGGAGCTCCTACGAGCAGTACTTC	CASSAGAGSSYEQYF
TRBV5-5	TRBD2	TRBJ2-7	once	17	TGTGCCAGCAGCTTGTATTACCTAGCGGGAATAGCCTACGAGCAGTACTTC	CASSLYYLAGIAYEQYF